This is a list of T cell receptor beta chains from one sample in a study of blood T cell repertoires in COVID-19. Profiled with immunoSEQ multiplex PCR; TCRdb holds only in-frame clones, not every one. The sample comprises over 100,000 clones, 88% of which are singletons, and over 9% rests with the top ten. The sequencing input was peripheral blood. All receptors come from a man aged 45 to 65 with acute or convalescent COVID-19. The CDR3 runs from the conserved cysteine through the conserved F or W. Each record gives: V gene, clone size, J gene, D gene, CDR3 DNA, CDR3 protein. D genes are given only for firm matches. Part of the rows lack a size; the others show once, few, many or a class for expanded clones.

v_call: TRBV2; clone_size: -; j_call: TRBJ2-2; d_call: TRBD2; cdr3_nt: TGTGCCAGCAGCGCCGGGGGGACCGGGGAGCTGTTTTTT; cdr3_aa: CASSAGGTGELFF
v_call: TRBV6-5; clone_size: -; j_call: TRBJ1-1; d_call: TRBD1; cdr3_nt: TGTGCCAGCAGTTATTTAGGGACAGACACTGAAGCTTTCTTT; cdr3_aa: CASSYLGTDTEAFF
v_call: TRBV19; clone_size: -; j_call: TRBJ1-2; d_call: -; cdr3_nt: TGTGCCAGTAGTATAGATGTTAGAGGGTCTGGCTACACCTTC; cdr3_aa: CASSIDVRGSGYTF
v_call: TRBV5-1; clone_size: -; j_call: TRBJ2-2; d_call: TRBD1; cdr3_nt: TGCGCCAGCAGCTCGACAGGGGGCGCCGGCGGGGAGCTGTTTTTT; cdr3_aa: CASSSTGGAGGELFF
v_call: TRBV2; clone_size: -; j_call: TRBJ1-2; d_call: -; cdr3_nt: TGTGCCAGCGGCGGGAGGGGGGACTATGGCTACACCTTC; cdr3_aa: CASGGRGDYGYTF
v_call: TRBV7-2; clone_size: -; j_call: TRBJ1-3; d_call: -; cdr3_nt: TGTGCCAGCAGCGTACAGGGATATTATGGAAACACCATATATTTT; cdr3_aa: CASSVQGYYGNTIYF
v_call: TRBV5-1; clone_size: -; j_call: TRBJ1-3; d_call: TRBD1; cdr3_nt: TGCGCCAGCAGCCGGACAACAGGGGGTTCCTCTGGAAACACCATATATTTT; cdr3_aa: CASSRTTGGSSGNTIYF
v_call: TRBV28; clone_size: -; j_call: TRBJ1-6; d_call: -; cdr3_nt: TGTGCCAGCACCCTAAGTGCAGGGGCTGGGTCACCCCTCCACTTT; cdr3_aa: CASTLSAGAGSPLHF
v_call: TRBV19; clone_size: -; j_call: TRBJ1-1; d_call: TRBD1; cdr3_nt: TGTGCCAGTAGTTCGACAGGGTGGAGCACTGAAGCTTTCTTT; cdr3_aa: CASSSTGWSTEAFF
v_call: TRBV18; clone_size: -; j_call: TRBJ1-1; d_call: -; cdr3_nt: TGTGCCAGCGGCGGGCAACAGAACACTGAAGCTTTCTTT; cdr3_aa: CASGGQQNTEAFF
v_call: TRBV27; clone_size: -; j_call: TRBJ1-1; d_call: -; cdr3_nt: TGTGCCACTCTCCTAAACAGCCAGATGAACACTGAAGCTTTCTTT; cdr3_aa: CATLLNSQMNTEAFF
v_call: TRBV12-5; clone_size: -; j_call: TRBJ2-7; d_call: TRBD1; cdr3_nt: TGTGCTAGTGGTTTGCTTCCTGGGACAGGGGATCGGGGGAACTACGAGCAGTACTTC; cdr3_aa: CASGLLPGTGDRGNYEQYF
v_call: TRBV28; clone_size: -; j_call: TRBJ1-5; d_call: -; cdr3_nt: TGTGCCAGCAGTTTGGTCGGGGGGCGTGAATATAGCAATCAGCCCCAGCATTTT; cdr3_aa: CASSLVGGREYSNQPQHF
v_call: TRBV9; clone_size: -; j_call: TRBJ2-5; d_call: -; cdr3_nt: TGTGCCAGCAGCGTAGATGAGGGCGCGACCCAGTACTTC; cdr3_aa: CASSVDEGATQYF
v_call: TRBV2; clone_size: once; j_call: TRBJ1-2; d_call: -; cdr3_nt: TGTGCCATCATCGGACCAATCGACGGGGGTTACACCTTC; cdr3_aa: CAIIGPIDGGYTF
v_call: TRBV18; clone_size: -; j_call: TRBJ1-1; d_call: -; cdr3_nt: TGTGCCAGCTCACCTACGACAGATTCGAACACTGAAGCTTTCTTT; cdr3_aa: CASSPTTDSNTEAFF
v_call: TRBV18; clone_size: -; j_call: TRBJ1-1; d_call: -; cdr3_nt: TGTGCCAGCTCACCTGGAGGCGAAGGAGGCACTGAAGCTTTCTTT; cdr3_aa: CASSPGGEGGTEAFF
v_call: TRBV21-1; clone_size: -; j_call: TRBJ2-7; d_call: -; cdr3_nt: TGTGCCAGCAGCCCCCGGGACAGGAGCTCCTACGAGCAGTACTTC; cdr3_aa: CASSPRDRSSYEQYF
v_call: TRBV9; clone_size: once; j_call: TRBJ1-1; d_call: -; cdr3_nt: TGTGCCAGCAGCGACCTGTCGGGGAACACTGAAGCTTTCTTT; cdr3_aa: CASSDLSGNTEAFF
v_call: TRBV3-1/TRBV3-2; clone_size: -; j_call: TRBJ2-3; d_call: -; cdr3_nt: TGTGCCAGCAGCCGGAGCGGGAGCACAGATACGCAGTATTTT; cdr3_aa: CASSRSGSTDTQYF
v_call: TRBV5-1; clone_size: -; j_call: TRBJ1-1; d_call: -; cdr3_nt: TGCGCCAGCAGCCCGATCGCGGGGGCGGGCACTGAAGCTTTCTTT; cdr3_aa: CASSPIAGAGTEAFF
v_call: TRBV5-1; clone_size: -; j_call: TRBJ2-3; d_call: TRBD2; cdr3_nt: TGCGCCAGCAGCCGCCCTAGCGGGGGGCCCGATACGCAGTATTTT; cdr3_aa: CASSRPSGGPDTQYF
v_call: TRBV6-5; clone_size: -; j_call: TRBJ2-5; d_call: -; cdr3_nt: TGTGCCAGCGGACAGTCCGGGTCAGAGACCCAGTACTTC; cdr3_aa: CASGQSGSETQYF
v_call: TRBV5-1; clone_size: -; j_call: TRBJ2-1; d_call: -; cdr3_nt: TGCGCCAGCAGTTTCGATACCGGGGTCAGCTCCTACAATGAGCAGTTCTTC; cdr3_aa: CASSFDTGVSSYNEQFF
v_call: TRBV2; clone_size: once; j_call: TRBJ1-6; d_call: TRBD1; cdr3_nt: TGTGCCAGCAGGTTCCTGGGACAGGGAGATTCACCCCTCCACTTT; cdr3_aa: CASRFLGQGDSPLHF
v_call: TRBV19; clone_size: -; j_call: TRBJ1-5; d_call: -; cdr3_nt: TGTGCCAGTAGTATGCCCCCGACGGGGGATAGCAATCAGCCCCAGCATTTT; cdr3_aa: CASSMPPTGDSNQPQHF
v_call: TRBV19; clone_size: -; j_call: TRBJ2-3; d_call: TRBD1; cdr3_nt: TGTGCCAGTAGTATCCCCGGGACAGGTAAAGATACGCAGTATTTT; cdr3_aa: CASSIPGTGKDTQYF
v_call: TRBV11-2; clone_size: -; j_call: TRBJ1-2; d_call: -; cdr3_nt: TGTGCCAGCAGCTCAACGCCCGGACAGCGAGCTAACTATGGCTACACCTTC; cdr3_aa: CASSSTPGQRANYGYTF
v_call: TRBV6-5; clone_size: -; j_call: TRBJ2-2; d_call: -; cdr3_nt: TGTGCCAGCAGTCCAACAGGGCAGATAGTGGGGGAGCTGTTTTTT; cdr3_aa: CASSPTGQIVGELFF
v_call: TRBV18; clone_size: -; j_call: TRBJ2-7; d_call: TRBD1; cdr3_nt: TGTGCCAGCTCACCATTCCCGGGACAGGGGACCTACGAGCAGTACTTC; cdr3_aa: CASSPFPGQGTYEQYF
v_call: TRBV5-1; clone_size: -; j_call: TRBJ1-1; d_call: -; cdr3_nt: TGCGCCAGCAGCCATCAGGAACCTACGAACACTGAAGCTTTCTTT; cdr3_aa: CASSHQEPTNTEAFF
v_call: TRBV5-1; clone_size: -; j_call: TRBJ1-2; d_call: -; cdr3_nt: TGCGCCAGCAGCTTGTCCCAGCGTCATACTAACTATGGCTACACCTTC; cdr3_aa: CASSLSQRHTNYGYTF
v_call: TRBV30; clone_size: -; j_call: TRBJ2-1; d_call: TRBD2; cdr3_nt: TGTGCCTGGAGTGTACGACTAGCGGGGAATGAGCAGTTCTTC; cdr3_aa: CAWSVRLAGNEQFF
v_call: TRBV5-1; clone_size: -; j_call: TRBJ1-2; d_call: -; cdr3_nt: TGCGCCAGCAGCTTGGCCTGGACAGACTATGGCTACACCTTC; cdr3_aa: CASSLAWTDYGYTF
v_call: TRBV28; clone_size: -; j_call: TRBJ1-4; d_call: -; cdr3_nt: TGTGCCAGCAGGGGCCCAGGGGAGCGTGAAAAACTGTTTTTT; cdr3_aa: CASRGPGEREKLFF
v_call: TRBV14; clone_size: -; j_call: TRBJ1-6; d_call: -; cdr3_nt: TGTGCCAGCAGCTTACAATCAAATTCACCCCTCCACTTT; cdr3_aa: CASSLQSNSPLHF
v_call: TRBV28; clone_size: -; j_call: TRBJ1-1; d_call: -; cdr3_nt: TGTGCCAGCAGTAGGGCCTCGGGGGCTGAAGCTTTCTTT; cdr3_aa: CASSRASGAEAFF
v_call: TRBV9; clone_size: -; j_call: TRBJ1-6; d_call: -; cdr3_nt: TGTGCCAGCAGCGTAATCGCAGGCCTTAATTCACCCCTCCACTTT; cdr3_aa: CASSVIAGLNSPLHF
v_call: TRBV21-1; clone_size: -; j_call: TRBJ1-2; d_call: -; cdr3_nt: TGTGCCAGCAGCAAAAGCCCGGGGAAGCGTGGCTACACCTTC; cdr3_aa: CASSKSPGKRGYTF
v_call: TRBV3-1/TRBV3-2; clone_size: -; j_call: TRBJ1-5; d_call: -; cdr3_nt: TGTGCCAGCAGCCCACAGCCCCAGCATTTT; cdr3_aa: CASSPQPQHF
v_call: TRBV19; clone_size: -; j_call: TRBJ2-3; d_call: TRBD2; cdr3_nt: TGTGCCAGTAGTTCAGGGACCGGGACTAGCGGGAGGCGGACAGATACGCAGTATTTT; cdr3_aa: CASSSGTGTSGRRTDTQYF
v_call: TRBV9; clone_size: -; j_call: TRBJ1-1; d_call: -; cdr3_nt: TGTGCCAGCAGCCCCCGCTCACGGGAGAGCACTGAAGCTTTCTTT; cdr3_aa: CASSPRSRESTEAFF
v_call: TRBV10-2; clone_size: -; j_call: TRBJ2-3; d_call: -; cdr3_nt: TGCGCCAGCAGTGAGTCGAGAGGTATCCGCACAGATACGCAGTATTTT; cdr3_aa: CASSESRGIRTDTQYF
v_call: TRBV4-2; clone_size: -; j_call: TRBJ1-5; d_call: -; cdr3_nt: TGTGCCAGCAGCCAATTCACGGGGGTGGGGGATCAGCCCCAGCATTTT; cdr3_aa: CASSQFTGVGDQPQHF
v_call: TRBV10-1; clone_size: -; j_call: TRBJ1-1; d_call: -; cdr3_nt: TGCGCCAGCAGCTCGACAGAAGGGGTAGCTTTCTTT; cdr3_aa: CASSSTEGVAFF
v_call: TRBV2; clone_size: -; j_call: TRBJ1-2; d_call: -; cdr3_nt: TGTGCCAGCAGTGGTAGTCCCCCCCATGGCTACACCTTC; cdr3_aa: CASSGSPPHGYTF
v_call: TRBV5-5; clone_size: -; j_call: TRBJ2-2; d_call: -; cdr3_nt: TGTGCCAGCAGCTTCCCGGGTGGGGAGCTGTTTTTT; cdr3_aa: CASSFPGGELFF
v_call: TRBV5-1; clone_size: -; j_call: TRBJ2-1; d_call: TRBD1; cdr3_nt: TGCGCCAGCAGCTGGGGAGGGGGGGGACAGGGGAGCAATGAGCAGTTCTTC; cdr3_aa: CASSWGGGGQGSNEQFF
v_call: TRBV5-8; clone_size: -; j_call: TRBJ1-1; d_call: TRBD1; cdr3_nt: TGTGCCAGCAGCTTGGGACAGGGGGGTGAAGCTTTCTTT; cdr3_aa: CASSLGQGGEAFF
v_call: TRBV6-5; clone_size: -; j_call: TRBJ2-1; d_call: -; cdr3_nt: TGTGCCAGCAAGGGGATCCACGGGCCCTACAATGAGCAGTTCTTC; cdr3_aa: CASKGIHGPYNEQFF
v_call: TRBV7-9; clone_size: -; j_call: TRBJ2-5; d_call: -; cdr3_nt: TGTGCCAGCAGCTTGAGAGTCGAGACCCAGTACTTC; cdr3_aa: CASSLRVETQYF
v_call: TRBV5-1; clone_size: -; j_call: TRBJ2-2; d_call: TRBD2; cdr3_nt: TGCGCCAGCAGCTCGGGACTAGCGGGTTCCGGGGAGCTGTTTTTT; cdr3_aa: CASSSGLAGSGELFF
v_call: TRBV15; clone_size: -; j_call: TRBJ2-2; d_call: TRBD1; cdr3_nt: TGTGCCACAAAGACAGGGGTGGCCACCGGGGAGCTGTTTTTT; cdr3_aa: CATKTGVATGELFF
v_call: TRBV19; clone_size: -; j_call: TRBJ1-2; d_call: TRBD1; cdr3_nt: TGTGCCAGTAGTAATCGAACCGTGGGACAGGTCTTCTATGGCTACACCTTC; cdr3_aa: CASSNRTVGQVFYGYTF
v_call: TRBV5-4; clone_size: -; j_call: TRBJ2-3; d_call: -; cdr3_nt: TGTGCCAGCAGCCCATACAAGGATACGCAGTATTTT; cdr3_aa: CASSPYKDTQYF